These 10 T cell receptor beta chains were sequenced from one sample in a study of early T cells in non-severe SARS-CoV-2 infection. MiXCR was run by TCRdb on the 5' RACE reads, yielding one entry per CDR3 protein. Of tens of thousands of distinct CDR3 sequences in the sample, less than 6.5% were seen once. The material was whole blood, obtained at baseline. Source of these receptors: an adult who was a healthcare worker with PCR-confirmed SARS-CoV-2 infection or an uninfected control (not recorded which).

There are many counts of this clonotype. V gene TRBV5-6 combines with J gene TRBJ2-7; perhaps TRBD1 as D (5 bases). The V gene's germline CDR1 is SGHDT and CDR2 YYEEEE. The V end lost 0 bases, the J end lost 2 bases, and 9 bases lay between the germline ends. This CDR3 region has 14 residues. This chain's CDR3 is CASSLVDTTYEQYF. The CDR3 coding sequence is TGTGCCAGCAGCTTGGTGGACACTACCTACGAGCAGTACTTC.

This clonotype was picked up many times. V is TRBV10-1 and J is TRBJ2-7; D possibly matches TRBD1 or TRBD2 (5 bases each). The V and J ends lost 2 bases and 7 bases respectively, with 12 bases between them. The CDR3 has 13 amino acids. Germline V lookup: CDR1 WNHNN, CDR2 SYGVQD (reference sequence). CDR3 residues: CASSEVAGSEQYF. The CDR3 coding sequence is TGCGCCAGCAGTGAGGTGGCAGGGAGTGAGCAGTACTTC.

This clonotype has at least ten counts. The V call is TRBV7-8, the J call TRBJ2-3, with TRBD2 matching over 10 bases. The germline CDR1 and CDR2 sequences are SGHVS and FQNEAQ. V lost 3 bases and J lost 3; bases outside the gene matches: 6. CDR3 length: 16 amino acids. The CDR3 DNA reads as TGTGCCAGCAGCTTGGAGCGGGAGGGCCGTACAGATACGCAGTATTTT. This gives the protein CASSLEREGRTDTQYF. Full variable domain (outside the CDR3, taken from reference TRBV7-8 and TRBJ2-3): GAGVSQSPRYKVAKRGQDVALRCDPISGHVSLFWYQQALGQGPEFLTYFQNEAQLDKSGLPSDRFFAERPEGSVSTLKIQRTQQEDSAVYLCASSLEREGRTDTQYFGPGTRLTVL.

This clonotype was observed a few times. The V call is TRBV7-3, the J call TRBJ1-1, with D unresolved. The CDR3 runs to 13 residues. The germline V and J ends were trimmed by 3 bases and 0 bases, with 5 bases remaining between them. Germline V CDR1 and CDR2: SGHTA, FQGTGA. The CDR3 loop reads CASSLTLNTEAFF. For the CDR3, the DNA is TGTGCCAGCAGCTTGACACTGAACACTGAAGCTTTCTTT.

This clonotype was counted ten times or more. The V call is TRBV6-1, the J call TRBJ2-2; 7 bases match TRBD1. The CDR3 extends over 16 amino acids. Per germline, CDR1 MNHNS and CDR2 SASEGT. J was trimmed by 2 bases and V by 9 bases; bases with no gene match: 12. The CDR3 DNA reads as TGTGCCAGTGAGTCCGGGACAGACCACAACACCGGGGAGCTGTTTTTT. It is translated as CASESGTDHNTGELFF.

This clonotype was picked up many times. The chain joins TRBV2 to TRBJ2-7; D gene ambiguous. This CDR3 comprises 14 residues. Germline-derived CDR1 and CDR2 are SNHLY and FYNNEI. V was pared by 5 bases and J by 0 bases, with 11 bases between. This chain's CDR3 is CASSPPMGSYEQYF. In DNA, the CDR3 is TGTGCCAGCAGTCCCCCGATGGGCTCCTACGAGCAGTACTTC.

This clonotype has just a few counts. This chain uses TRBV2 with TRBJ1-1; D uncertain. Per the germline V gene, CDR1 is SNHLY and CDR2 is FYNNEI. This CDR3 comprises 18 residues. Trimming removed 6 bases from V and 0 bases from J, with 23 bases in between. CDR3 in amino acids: CASSSLARASALNTEAFF. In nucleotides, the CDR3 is TGTGCCAGCAGCAGTCTGGCCCGGGCCAGCGCCCTGAACACTGAAGCTTTCTTT.

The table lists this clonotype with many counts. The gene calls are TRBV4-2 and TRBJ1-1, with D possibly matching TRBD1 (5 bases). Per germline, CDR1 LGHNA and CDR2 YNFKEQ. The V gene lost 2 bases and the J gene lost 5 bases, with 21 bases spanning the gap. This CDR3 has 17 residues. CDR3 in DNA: TGTGCCAGCAGCCAACATGGGGATATAGGGGTAGGGACTGAAGCTTTCTTT. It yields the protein CASSQHGDIGVGTEAFF.

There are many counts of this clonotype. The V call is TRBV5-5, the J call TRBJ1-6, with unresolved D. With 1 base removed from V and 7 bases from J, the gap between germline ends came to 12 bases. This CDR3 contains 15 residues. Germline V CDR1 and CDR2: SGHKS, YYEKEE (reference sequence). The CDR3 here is CASSLRTDDNSPLHF. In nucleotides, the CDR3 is TGTGCCAGCAGCTTGCGTACAGATGACAATTCACCCCTCCACTTT.

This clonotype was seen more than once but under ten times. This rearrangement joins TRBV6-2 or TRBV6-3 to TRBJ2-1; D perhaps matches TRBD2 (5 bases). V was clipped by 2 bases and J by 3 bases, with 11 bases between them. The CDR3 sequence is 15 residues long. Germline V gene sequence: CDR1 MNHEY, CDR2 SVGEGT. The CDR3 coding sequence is TGTGCCAGCAGTTACCCCCCGGGATTCTACAATGAGCAGTTCTTC. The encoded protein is CASSYPPGFYNEQFF.